Listed here is a single TCR beta chain. The antigen is not known. This entry belongs to a study of OX40 agonist ivuxolimab in advanced cancers. At baseline, cycle 4 day 1, and cycle 7 day 1, blood was sampled. The germline CDR1 and CDR2 sequences are MDHEN and SYDVKM. The ends were cut back, 3 bases at V and 5 bases at J, with 7 bases in the middle. The CDR3 is made up of 13 amino acids. The study's findings and limits: On average, CD8+ T cells showed a greater number of expanded clones than CD4+.

TCRdb keeps only in-frame clones here, not all; method: immunoSEQ multiplex PCR. The data hold about 77,000 clones, with about nine tenths observed a single time. Sample: CD4+ or CD8+ T cells sorted from blood, taken in a trial of the OX40 agonist ivuxolimab. The rearrangement joins TRBV28 to TRBJ1-4; TRBD1 is a possible D gene (5 bases). This sequence originates from an adult with an advanced solid tumor such as melanoma, head and neck, liver or kidney cancer. In nucleotides, the CDR3 is TGTGCCAGCAGTTTGGGGCCCAATGAAAAACTGTTTTTT. Its translation is CASSLGPNEKLFF.